The present entry profiles one TCR beta chain with its context. This entry belongs to a study of T-cell memory formation after mild COVID-19. MiXCR, applied by TCRdb to the 5' RACE reads, yields one record per CDR3 protein. The sample carries some 150,000 distinct CDR3 sequences, under 25% recorded once. Between the trimmed V and J ends, which lost 8 bases and 2 bases, there was a span of 16 bases. Germline V gene sequence: CDR1 LNHDA, CDR2 SQIVND (reference sequence). CDR3 length: 15 amino acids. V and J are TRBV19 and TRBJ1-5; D perhaps matches TRBD1 (6 bases). Sequencing was done on a sample of PBMCs or a T cell subset sorted from them (not recorded which). The TCR sequence derives from an adult woman who had mild COVID-19 (a few samples of this study predate the infection). Cell type and time point are not known. The CDR3 bases are TGTGCCAGTCTAATACAGGGTACGGGCAATCAGCCCCAGCATTTT. Translation gives CASLIQGTGNQPQHF.